Below, 23 T cell receptor beta chains from the same sample are listed, as sequenced in a study of T cell repertoires in cytomegalovirus infection. A single record per CDR3 protein comes from TCRdb applying MiXCR to the reads. The sample has about 740,000 distinct CDR3 sequences, 35% to 40% seen once. The sample was PBMCs. These receptors all come from a human donor in good health (CMV status not recorded). Some clones in this sample may be carry-over from other donors' samples.

The chain couples TRBV19 to TRBJ1-5; D is unresolved. CDR3 length: 16 residues. V lost 2 bases, J lost 1 base, and 12 bases lay in between. From germline, CDR1 is LNHDA and CDR2 SQIVND (reference sequence). CDR3 sequence (DNA): TGTGCCAGTAGTATAAGTTTCCGAGTAAGCAATCAGCCCCAGCATTTT. Translation gives CASSISFRVSNQPQHF. The complete variable domain, with remaining parts taken from reference TRBV19 and TRBJ1-5, reads DGGITQSPKYLFRKEGQNVTLSCEQNLNHDAMYWYRQDPGQGLRLIYYSQIVNDFQKGDIAEGYSVSREKKESFPLTVTSAQKNPTAFYLCASSISFRVSNQPQHFGDGTRLSIL.

In this sample, this clonotype turned up a few times. V gene TRBV30 combines with J gene TRBJ1-6, with 9 bases fitting TRBD1. Germline V lookup: CDR1 GTSNPN, CDR2 SVGIG (reference sequence). CDR3 length: 14 residues. V gave up 3 bases and J gave up 8 bases; unmatched junction bases: 5. CDR3 amino acids: CAWSQGTGYSPLHF. CDR3 bases: TGTGCCTGGAGCCAGGGGACAGGGTATTCACCCCTCCACTTT.

The sample holds a few counts of this clonotype. The chain recombines TRBV15 with TRBJ1-1; the match to TRBD1 covers 12 bases. The CDR3 length is 16 residues. V lost 2 bases to trimming and J lost 10 bases; unmatched junction nucleotides: 11. Per germline, CDR1 LNHNV and CDR2 YYDKDF (reference sequence). CDR3 DNA: TGTGCCACCAGCAGATCCCCCGGGACAGGGGGCGGGGTAGCTTTCTTT. This sequence encodes CATSRSPGTGGGVAFF. The whole variable domain, filled in from reference TRBV15 and TRBJ1-1, reads DAMVIQNPRYQVTQFGKPVTLSCSQTLNHNVMYWYQQKSSQAPKLLFHYYDKDFNNEADTPDNFQSRRPNTSFCFLDIRSPGLGDTAMYLCATSRSPGTGGGVAFFGQGTRLTVV.

Many counts were recorded for this clonotype. V is TRBV7-2 and J is TRBJ2-3; D may be TRBD1 (5 bases). Trimming took 8 bases from V and 2 from J, leaving 23 bases between them. Germline loops: CDR1 SGHTA, CDR2 FQGNSA. This CDR3 has 17 amino acids. The DNA for the CDR3 is TGTGCCAGCCTTGATCCCTCCCCATGGGGCAACACAGATACGCAGTATTTT. As protein: CASLDPSPWGNTDTQYF.

The chain carries TRBV7-9 and TRBJ2-5; D not certain. V lost 7 bases and J 1 base, leaving 19 bases between the germline ends. CDR3 size: 16 residues. Germline V gene data show CDR1 as SEHNR and CDR2 as FQNEAQ (reference sequence). Here the CDR3 reads CASIPGTGPRQETQYF. In DNA, the CDR3 is TGTGCCAGCATCCCGGGCACGGGCCCCCGCCAAGAGACCCAGTACTTC.

This clonotype was observed a few times. The V gene is TRBV7-3, the J gene TRBJ2-3; TRBD2 agrees at 8 bases. CDR1 is SGHTA and CDR2 is FQGTGA in the germline V gene. The CDR3 is made up of 16 amino acids. V shed 1 base, J shed 2 bases, and the junction held 5 bases outside the gene matches. CDR3 amino acids: CASSLKSGGPTDTQYF. The CDR3 bases are TGTGCCAGCAGCTTAAAATCGGGGGGGCCCACAGATACGCAGTATTTT.

The V call is TRBV20-1, the J call TRBJ2-3; 9 positions agree with TRBD2. The CDR3 is made up of 16 amino acids. V lost 0 bases and J lost 2; bases outside the gene matches: 6. In germline, CDR1 is DFQATT, CDR2 SNEGSKA (reference sequence). CDR3 bases: TGCAGTGCTAGAGATTGGACTAGCGACTACACAGATACGCAGTATTTT. Translation gives CSARDWTSDYTDTQYF.

With regard to this clonotype: One junction end does not reproduce the germline sequence, and a read error may be involved. The J gene is TRBJ1-2, the V gene TRBV5-5, with D possibly being TRBD1 (5 bases). The V gene's germline CDR1 is SGHKS and CDR2 YYEKEE (reference sequence). The CDR3 sequence is 13 residues long. The CDR3 bases are TGTGCCTGCAGCTACTACAGGACGGATGGCTACACCTTC. Its translation is CACSYYRTDGYTF.

The chain uses TRBV28 and TRBJ2-7; either TRBD1 or TRBD2 may supply D (5 bases each). The CDR3 is 16 residues long. Trimming stripped 0 bases from V and 4 bases from J, with 16 bases between. Germline V CDR1 and CDR2: MDHEN, SYDVKM. The CDR3 is CASSLWGLGPFYEQYF. CDR3 DNA: TGTGCCAGCAGTTTATGGGGTCTGGGACCTTTTTACGAGCAGTACTTC.

This clonotype appeared a few times. The rearrangement joins TRBV27 to TRBJ2-1; tentatively, D is TRBD2 (5 bases). Germline V CDR1 and CDR2: MNHEY, SMNVEV (reference sequence). The V end lost 7 bases, the J end lost 9 bases, and 16 bases lay between the germline ends. The CDR3 is 13 amino acids. The CDR3 DNA follows: TGTGCCAGCACATCTAGCAAGATAGGTGAGCAGTTCTTC. Translating gives CASTSSKIGEQFF.

The chain has TRBV7-9 and TRBJ2-3; 9 bases are a match to TRBD1. Germline trimming cut 6 bases from V and 4 bases from J; bases unmatched to any gene: 5. This CDR3 is built from 14 residues. Germline lookup yields CDR1 SEHNR and CDR2 FQNEAQ (reference sequence). This CDR3 reads CASRGTGSPDTQYF. Here the CDR3 DNA reads TGTGCCAGCAGAGGGACAGGGTCCCCAGATACGCAGTATTTT.

The chain couples TRBV28 to TRBJ2-6; TRBD1 matches at 9 bases. Trimming took 7 bases from V and 0 from J; bases not matched to a gene: 10. In germline, CDR1 is MDHEN, CDR2 SYDVKM. This CDR3 spans 18 amino acids. CDR3: CASNPTGQGRSGANVLTF. The CDR3, as DNA: TGTGCCAGCAACCCCACGGGACAGGGTCGCTCTGGGGCCAACGTCCTGACTTTC.

About this clonotype itself: No DNA is shown, since the ends of the CDR3 on it are uncertain; the CDR3 is the one TCRdb lists. The chain is built from TRBV14 and TRBJ1-1. Looked up from germline, CDR1 is SGHDN and CDR2 is FVKESK. The CDR3 is made up of 13 amino acids, end residues included. The CDR3 protein is CATSGRITSGAFF.

This clonotype was seen just once. The chain couples TRBV20-1 to TRBJ2-7; 8 bases map to TRBD1. Germline trimming cut 3 bases from V and 2 bases from J; bases unmatched to any gene: 15. Per the germline V gene, CDR1 is DFQATT and CDR2 is SNEGSKA (reference sequence). The CDR3 is made up of 17 amino acids. The CDR3 DNA reads as TGCAGTGCTAGTTTTAACTTCGAGGACAGGGTTACCTACGAGCAGTACTTC. The encoded protein is CSASFNFEDRVTYEQYF.

This clonotype was counted at least ten times. The chain has TRBV7-2 and TRBJ1-2; D perhaps matches TRBD1 (6 bases). Germline-derived CDR1 and CDR2 are SGHTA and FQGNSA. Trimming removed 1 base from V and 4 bases from J, with 10 bases in between. The CDR3 sequence is 14 residues long. In nucleotides, the CDR3 is TGTGCCAGCAGCTTAGAAGCCAGGGGCTATGGCTACACCTTC. It is translated as CASSLEARGYGYTF.

This clonotype was counted a single time. The chain combines TRBV3-1 with TRBJ2-1; 8 bases are a match to TRBD2. Germline values: CDR1 LGHDT, CDR2 YNNKEL (reference sequence). Trimming took 7 bases from V and 0 from J; bases not matched to a gene: 8. This CDR3 contains 16 residues. The CDR3 DNA reads as TGTGCCAGCACGAAAGGGAGCGGGAGCTCCTACAATGAGCAGTTCTTC. Protein product: CASTKGSGSSYNEQFF.

The chain is built from TRBV20-1 and TRBJ1-2; 8 bases are a match to TRBD1. The CDR3 consists of 14 residues. Germline lookup yields CDR1 DFQATT and CDR2 SNEGSKA (reference sequence). V was pared by 6 bases and J by 2 bases, with 8 bases of the junction left unmatched. The CDR3 here is CSAGPGQGNYGYTF. CDR3 bases: TGCAGTGCCGGACCAGGACAGGGCAACTATGGCTACACCTTC.

This clonotype was picked up a small number of times. The chain combines TRBV7-2 with TRBJ2-5; TRBD1 or TRBD2 may be the D gene (5 bases each). Germline V CDR1 and CDR2: SGHTA, FQGNSA. This CDR3 contains 13 residues. V lost 0 bases and J lost 9, with 11 bases in between. Written as DNA, the CDR3 is TGTGCCAGCAGCTTAGCCGGGGACGGGGCCCAGTACTTC. Translated, it gives CASSLAGDGAQYF.

This clonotype was seen more than once but under ten times. The V call is TRBV6-1, the J call TRBJ1-1; D uncertain. Between the trimmed V and J ends, which lost 0 bases and 7 bases, there was a span of 9 bases. CDR3 length equals 13 residues. Germline V CDR1 and CDR2: MNHNS, SASEGT. The CDR3 is CASSEAFTVEAFF. CDR3 DNA: TGTGCCAGCAGTGAAGCTTTTACAGTTGAAGCTTTCTTT.

In this sample, this clonotype turned up a few times. The CDR3 DNA reads as TGTGCCAGCAGTTTCTGGCGGGAGGATACTAATGAGCAGTTCTTC. Protein sequence: CASSFWREDTNEQFF. This chain uses TRBV28 with TRBJ2-1; 8 bases map to TRBD2. Trimming cost V 3 bases and J 7 bases; bases outside gene matches: 8. This CDR3 contains 15 residues. CDR1 and CDR2 (germline): MDHEN, SYDVKM.

This clonotype has ten or more counts. For the CDR3, the DNA is TGTGCCAGCAGCCCGGGGACGCGTACTAAGAATGAGCAGTTCTTC. Protein: CASSPGTRTKNEQFF. The rearrangement links TRBV7-2 to TRBJ2-1; tentatively, D is TRBD1 or TRBD2 (5 bases each). Trimming pared 5 bases from V and 7 bases from J, leaving 18 bases between. The CDR3 contains 15 residues. The V gene's germline CDR1 is SGHTA and CDR2 FQGNSA.

The CDR3 region is CASSQTHEQYF. CDR3 nucleotide sequence: TGTGCCAGCAGCCAAACCCACGAGCAGTACTTC. The rearrangement uses TRBV4-2 and TRBJ2-7; no firm D call. From germline, CDR1 is LGHNA and CDR2 YNFKEQ. V gave up 2 bases and J gave up 5 bases, with 4 bases separating them. The CDR3 has 11 residues.

A few counts support this clonotype. This chain uses TRBV7-9 with TRBJ2-3, with D tentatively TRBD1 (6 bases). The germline V gene has CDR1 SEHNR and CDR2 FQNEAQ (reference sequence). Trimming took off 3 bases at V and 8 bases at J, with 15 bases between the two ends. The CDR3 consists of 14 residues. The CDR3 spells CASSFGQHPGTQYF. The CDR3 nucleotides are TGTGCCAGCAGCTTTGGACAGCATCCAGGTACGCAGTATTTT.